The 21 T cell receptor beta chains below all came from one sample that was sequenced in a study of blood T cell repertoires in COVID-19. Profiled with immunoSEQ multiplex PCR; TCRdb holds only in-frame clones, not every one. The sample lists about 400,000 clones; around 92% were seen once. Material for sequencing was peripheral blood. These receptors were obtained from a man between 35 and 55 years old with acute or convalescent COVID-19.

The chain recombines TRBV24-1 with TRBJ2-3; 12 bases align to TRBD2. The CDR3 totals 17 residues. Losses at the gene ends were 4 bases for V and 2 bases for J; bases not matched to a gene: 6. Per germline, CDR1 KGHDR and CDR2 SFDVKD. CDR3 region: CATSDTTSGGPTDTQYF. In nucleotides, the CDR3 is TGTGCCACCAGTGACACGACTAGCGGGGGCCCCACAGATACGCAGTATTTT.

CDR3 in amino acids: CAVPAGAPGELFF. The CDR3 DNA follows: TGTGCCGTCCCGGCAGGGGCACCGGGGGAGCTGTTTTTT. The chain couples TRBV5-8 to TRBJ2-2, with a weak D call TRBD1 (6 bases). Germline values: CDR1 SGHTS, CDR2 YDEGEE. CDR3 length equals 13 residues. The V end was cut by 10 bases, the J end by 8 bases, with 18 bases between. The full variable domain, in which reference TRBV5-8 and TRBJ2-2 provide the parts outside the CDR3, is EAGVTQSPTHLIKTRGQQATLRCSPISGHTSVYWYQQALGLGLQFLLWYDEGEERNRGNFPPRFSGRQFPNYSSELNVNALELEDSALYLCAVPAGAPGELFFGEGSRLTVL.

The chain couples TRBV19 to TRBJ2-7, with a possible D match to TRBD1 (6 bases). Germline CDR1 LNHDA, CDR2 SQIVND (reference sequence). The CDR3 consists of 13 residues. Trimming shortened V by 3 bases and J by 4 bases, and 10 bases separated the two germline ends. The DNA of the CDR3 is TGTGCCAGTAGTATCGGGACATTGTACGAGCAGTACTTC. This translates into CASSIGTLYEQYF.

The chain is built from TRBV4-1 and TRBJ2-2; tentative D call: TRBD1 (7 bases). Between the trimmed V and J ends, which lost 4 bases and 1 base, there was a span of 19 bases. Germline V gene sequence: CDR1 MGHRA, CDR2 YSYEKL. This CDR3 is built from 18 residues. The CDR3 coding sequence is TGCGCCAGCAGCCCACTAGCCGACAGGGAAGTGAACACCGGGGAGCTGTTTTTT. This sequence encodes CASSPLADREVNTGELFF.

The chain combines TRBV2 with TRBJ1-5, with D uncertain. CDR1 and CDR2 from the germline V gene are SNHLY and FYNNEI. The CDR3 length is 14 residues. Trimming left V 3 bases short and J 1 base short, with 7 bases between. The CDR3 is CASSELGSNQPQHF. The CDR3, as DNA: TGTGCCAGCAGTGAGCTGGGCAGCAATCAGCCCCAGCATTTT.

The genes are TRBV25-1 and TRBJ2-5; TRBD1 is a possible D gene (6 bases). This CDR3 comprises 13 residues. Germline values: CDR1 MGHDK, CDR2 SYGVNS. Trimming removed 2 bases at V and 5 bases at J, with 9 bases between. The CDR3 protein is CASSERRGETQYF. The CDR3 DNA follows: TGTGCCAGCAGTGAACGCAGGGGCGAGACCCAGTACTTC.

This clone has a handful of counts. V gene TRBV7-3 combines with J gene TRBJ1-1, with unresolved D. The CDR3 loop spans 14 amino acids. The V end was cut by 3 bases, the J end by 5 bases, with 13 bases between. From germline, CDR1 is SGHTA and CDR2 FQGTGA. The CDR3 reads CASSLVGERTEAFF. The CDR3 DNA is TGTGCCAGCAGCTTGGTTGGCGAGAGGACTGAAGCTTTCTTT.

The CDR3 nucleotides are TGTGCCAGCAGCGTAGGCGTCGCCTACGAGCAGTACTTC. Its protein product is CASSVGVAYEQYF. This sequence joins TRBV9 and TRBJ2-7; no reliable D call. This CDR3 is 13 amino acids long. Germline V gene lookup returns CDR1 SGDLS and CDR2 YYNGEE. The V end was cut by 0 bases, the J end by 2 bases, with 6 bases between. The full variable domain, with the rest looked up from reference TRBV9 and TRBJ2-7, is DSGVTQTPKHLITATGQRVTLRCSPRSGDLSVYWYQQSLDQGLQFLIQYYNGEERAKGNILERFSAQQFPDLHSELNLSSLELGDSALYFCASSVGVAYEQYFGPGTRLTVT.

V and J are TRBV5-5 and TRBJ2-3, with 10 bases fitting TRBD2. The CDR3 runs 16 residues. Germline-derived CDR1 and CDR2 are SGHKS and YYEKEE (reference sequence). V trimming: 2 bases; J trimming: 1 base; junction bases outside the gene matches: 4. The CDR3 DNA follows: TGTGCCAGCAGCTTCTTTCTAGCGGGAGGCACAGATACGCAGTATTTT. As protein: CASSFFLAGGTDTQYF.

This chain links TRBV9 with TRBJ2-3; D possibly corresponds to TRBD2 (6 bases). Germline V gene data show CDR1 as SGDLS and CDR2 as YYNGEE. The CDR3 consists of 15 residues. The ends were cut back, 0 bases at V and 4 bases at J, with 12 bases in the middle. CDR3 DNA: TGTGCCAGCAGCGTAGGGTATGGGGAGGCAGATACGCAGTATTTT. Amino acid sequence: CASSVGYGEADTQYF.

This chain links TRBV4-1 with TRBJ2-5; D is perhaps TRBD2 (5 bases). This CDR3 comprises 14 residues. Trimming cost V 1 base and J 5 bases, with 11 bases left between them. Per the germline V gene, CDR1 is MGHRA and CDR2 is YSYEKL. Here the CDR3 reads CASSQVPREETQYF. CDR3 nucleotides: TGCGCCAGCAGCCAAGTCCCTAGGGAGGAGACCCAGTACTTC.

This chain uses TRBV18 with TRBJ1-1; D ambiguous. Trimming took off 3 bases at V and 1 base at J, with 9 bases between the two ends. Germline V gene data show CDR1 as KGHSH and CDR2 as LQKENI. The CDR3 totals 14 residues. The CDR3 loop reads CASSPERANTEAFF. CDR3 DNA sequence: TGTGCCAGCTCACCCGAGCGGGCGAACACTGAAGCTTTCTTT.

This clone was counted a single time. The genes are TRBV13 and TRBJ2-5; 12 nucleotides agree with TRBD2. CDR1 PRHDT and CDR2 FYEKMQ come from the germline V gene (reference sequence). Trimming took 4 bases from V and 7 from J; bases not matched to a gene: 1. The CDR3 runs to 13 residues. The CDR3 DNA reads TGTGCCAGCAGCTGGACTAGCGGGGTGACCCAGTACTTC. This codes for CASSWTSGVTQYF.

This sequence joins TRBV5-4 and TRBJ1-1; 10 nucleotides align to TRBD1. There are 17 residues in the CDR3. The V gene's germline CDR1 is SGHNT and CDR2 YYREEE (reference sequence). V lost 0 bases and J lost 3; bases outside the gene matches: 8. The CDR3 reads CASSLGRTGGLDTEAFF. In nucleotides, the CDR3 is TGTGCCAGCAGCTTGGGAAGGACAGGGGGTCTGGACACTGAAGCTTTCTTT. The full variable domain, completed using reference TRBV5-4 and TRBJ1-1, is ETGVTQSPTHLIKTRGQQVTLRCSSQSGHNTVSWYQQALGQGPQFIFQYYREEENGRGNFPPRFSGLQFPNYSSELNVNALELDDSALYLCASSLGRTGGLDTEAFFGQGTRLTVV.

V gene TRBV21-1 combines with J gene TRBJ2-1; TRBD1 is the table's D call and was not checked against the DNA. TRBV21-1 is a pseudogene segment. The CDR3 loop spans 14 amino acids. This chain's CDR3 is CARGRCRGPNEQFF. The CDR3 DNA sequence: TGTGCCCGTGGGCGGTGCAGGGGCCCTAATGAGCAGTTCTTC.

Here the CDR3 DNA reads TGCGCCAGCAGCTTTCAAGCGGAAAACTATGGCTACACCTTC. Its translation: CASSFQAENYGYTF. The J gene is TRBJ1-2, the V gene TRBV5-1; no clear D gene. The CDR3 contains 14 residues. V was cut by 2 bases and J by 2 bases, with 10 bases left in between. From germline, CDR1 is SGHRS and CDR2 YFSETQ.

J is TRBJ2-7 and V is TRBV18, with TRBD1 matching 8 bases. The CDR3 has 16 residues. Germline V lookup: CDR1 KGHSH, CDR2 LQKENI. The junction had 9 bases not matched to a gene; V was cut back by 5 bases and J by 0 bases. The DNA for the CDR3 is TGTGCCAGCTCAGATGATCCGGGGACAGGCTCCTACGAGCAGTACTTC. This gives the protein CASSDDPGTGSYEQYF.

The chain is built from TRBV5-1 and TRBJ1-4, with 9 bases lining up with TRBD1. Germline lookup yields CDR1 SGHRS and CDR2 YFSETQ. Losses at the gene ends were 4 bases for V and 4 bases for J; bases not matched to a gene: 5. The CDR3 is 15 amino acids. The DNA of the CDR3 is TGCGCCAGCAGCACCCGACAGGGGGATAATGAAAAACTGTTTTTT. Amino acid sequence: CASSTRQGDNEKLFF.

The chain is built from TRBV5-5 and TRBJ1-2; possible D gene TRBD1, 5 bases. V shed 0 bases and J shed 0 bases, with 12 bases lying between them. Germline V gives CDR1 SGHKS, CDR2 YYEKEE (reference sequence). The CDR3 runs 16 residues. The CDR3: CASSLAQGLANYGYTF. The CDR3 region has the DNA TGTGCCAGCAGCTTGGCGCAGGGCCTAGCTAACTATGGCTACACCTTC.

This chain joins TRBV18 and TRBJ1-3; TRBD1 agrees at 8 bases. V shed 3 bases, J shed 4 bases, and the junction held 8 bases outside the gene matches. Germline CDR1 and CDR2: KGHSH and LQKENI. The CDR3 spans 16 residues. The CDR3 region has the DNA TGTGCCAGCTCACCGCGTCAGGGGGCAGGAGGAAACACCATATATTTT. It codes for CASSPRQGAGGNTIYF.

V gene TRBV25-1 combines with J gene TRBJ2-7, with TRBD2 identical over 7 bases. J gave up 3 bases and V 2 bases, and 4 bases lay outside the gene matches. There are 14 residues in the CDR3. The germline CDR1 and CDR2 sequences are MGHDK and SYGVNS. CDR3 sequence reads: CASSEGLAVYEQYF. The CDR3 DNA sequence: TGTGCCAGCAGTGAAGGGCTAGCGGTCTACGAGCAGTACTTC.